This T cell receptor (beta chain) was found in a study of cytomegalovirus exposure and HLA in healthy donors. The method was immunoSEQ multiplex PCR; TCRdb's version includes in-frame clones alone and lacks a portion of them. The table shows a few hundred thousand clones, with roughly 87% occurring only once. The ends were cut back, 5 bases at V and 5 bases at J, with 10 bases in the middle. This CDR3 has 12 amino acids. Germline V gene data show CDR1 as SGHVS and CDR2 as FNYEAQ. This clonotype originated in a woman aged 25 to 39 in good health and CMV-seronegative. This sequence joins TRBV7-6 and TRBJ2-7, with D perhaps TRBD1 (5 bases). The sample comprised PBMCs. This CDR3 is CASSHPGHEQYF. CDR3 sequence (DNA): TGTGCCAGCAGCCACCCAGGGCACGAGCAGTACTTC.